Below are 5 T cell receptor beta chains sequenced from a single sample in a study of blood T cell repertoires in COVID-19. The table came from immunoSEQ multiplex PCR; TCRdb's copy has only in-frame clones and leaves some out. The sample contains roughly 50,000 clones, about nine tenths of which appear only once. Sequenced input: peripheral blood. These receptors were collected from a woman between 55 and 75 years old with active or convalescent COVID-19.

V gene TRBV24-1 combines with J gene TRBJ1-3; unclear D gene. This CDR3 spans 13 amino acids. The germline V gene has CDR1 KGHDR and CDR2 SFDVKD. V was pared by 9 bases and J by 0 bases, with 8 bases between. Here the CDR3 DNA reads TGTGCCACCGCGGCGGACTCTGGAAACACCATATATTTT. This gives the protein CATAADSGNTIYF.

This clone was detected only once. The chain links TRBV29-1 to TRBJ1-1; D may be TRBD1 (5 bases). Germline CDR1 and CDR2: SQVTM and ANQGSEA. V gave up 5 bases and J gave up 7 bases, with 17 bases separating them. This CDR3 is 13 amino acids long. The CDR3 reads CSVRPDSNREAFF. CDR3 DNA sequence: TGCAGCGTTAGACCTGACAGTAACCGTGAAGCTTTCTTT. The full variable domain, its missing parts supplied by reference TRBV29-1 and TRBJ1-1, is SAVISQKPSRDICQRGTSLTIQCQVDSQVTMMFWYRQQPGQSLTLIATANQGSEATYESGFVIDKFPISRPNLTFSTLTVSNMSPEDSSIYLCSVRPDSNREAFFGQGTRLTVV.

V gene TRBV10-3 combines with J gene TRBJ2-7; TRBD1 agrees at 9 bases. The germline CDR1 and CDR2 sequences are ENHRY and SYGVKD. This CDR3 comprises 17 residues. V gave up 5 bases and J gave up 2 bases; unmatched junction bases: 13. The CDR3 DNA sequence: TGTGCCATCAGTTCCCGGACAGGGGAGTCAGTCCCCTACGAGCAGTACTTC. Encoded protein: CAISSRTGESVPYEQYF.

The V and J genes are TRBV3-1 (or the pseudogene TRBV3-2) and TRBJ2-7; 12 nucleotides align to TRBD1. The CDR3 contains 17 residues. CDR1 LGHDT and CDR2 YNNKEL come from the germline V gene (reference sequence). Trimming at V came to 3 bases and at J to 7 bases, leaving 13 bases not matched to a gene. Written as DNA, the CDR3 is TGTGCCAGCAGCCAGGGGACAGGGGGCCCTTACCCTCGGGAGCAGTACTTC. Protein product: CASSQGTGGPYPREQYF.

This clone was detected once. CDR3 coding DNA: TGTGCCAGCAGCTCGGGCGTTAGGGGGAATCAGCCCCAGCATTTT. The encoded protein is CASSSGVRGNQPQHF. The rearrangement joins TRBV5-8 to TRBJ1-5; TRBD1 might be the D (6 bases). Germline values: CDR1 SGHTS, CDR2 YDEGEE. V was trimmed by 3 bases and J by 4 bases, leaving 14 bases between them. The CDR3 covers 15 residues.